This entry is about one TCR beta chain. The target antigen is unknown. This CDR3 is built from 15 residues. V was pared by 3 bases and J by 1 base, with 12 bases between. This record comes from a study of T-cell memory formation after mild COVID-19. General study points: The appearance of some responding clones in pre-infection memory suggested that cross-reactive memory joined.

MiXCR was run by TCRdb on the 5' RACE reads, yielding one entry per CDR3 protein. The profile shows about 390,000 distinct CDR3 sequences, more than 15% of them singletons. The source material was PBMCs or a T cell subset sorted from them (not recorded which). The TCR was taken from a young man who had mild COVID-19 (a few samples of this study predate the infection). Cell type and time point are not known. V is TRBV12-3 or TRBV12-4 and J is TRBJ1-1, with a weak D call TRBD1 (5 bases). The DNA for the CDR3 is TGTGCCAGCAGTTTTCGGGACCCAGGGAACACTGAAGCTTTCTTT. This codes for CASSFRDPGNTEAFF.